This T cell receptor beta chain was documented in a study of CD8 T cells in ankylosing spondylitis. General study findings and limits: Disease-linked clones reportedly showed significant enrichment in matched ankylosing spondylitis synovial fluid. It appeared that ankylosing spondylitis blood was characterized by a TCR beta motif of eight highly homologous variants.

Looked up from germline, CDR1 is MRHNA and CDR2 is SNTAGT. V shed 7 bases, J shed 1 base, and the junction held 2 bases outside the gene matches. The CDR3 consists of 15 residues. This clonotype was recorded many times. Its antigen remains unknown. The TCR beta libraries were generated through quantitative 5'-RACE incorporating molecular barcodes. TCRdb recomputed calls from the 5' RACE reads with MiXCR, one row per CDR3 protein. This sample yields 100,000 or so distinct CDR3 sequences, of which more than 8.5% are seen a single time; about a third belongs to the top ten. This clonotype was sampled from a male donor with ankylosing spondylitis. The V call is TRBV6-4, the J call TRBJ2-2; 11 nucleotides line up with TRBD2. Sequenced: blood, either unsorted or a sorted T cell fraction (not recorded which). The CDR3 reads CASTGTSGNTGELFF. The CDR3 DNA follows: TGTGCCAGCACCGGGACTAGCGGGAACACCGGGGAGCTGTTTTTT.